These 32 T cell receptor beta chains came from one sample sequenced in a study of T cells in Graves' hyperthyroidism and ophthalmopathy. The CDR3 regions of TCR beta were amplified from RNA transcripts. Initially, a first-round RT-PCR of the TCR CDR3 employed the HTBI primer set. One entry per CDR3 protein results from TCRdb running MiXCR on the multiplex PCR reads. Found here are under 600,000 distinct CDR3 sequences, approximately 16% of them singletons; the top ten hold around 3.5%. Input material: blood. These receptors came from a woman in her thirties or forties with Graves' ophthalmopathy.

This clonotype came up a few times. V and J are TRBV6-1 and TRBJ2-2, with D unclear. V shed 7 bases and J shed 7 bases, with 10 bases lying between them. The CDR3 length is 12 residues. Germline V lookup: CDR1 MNHNS, CDR2 SASEGT. The CDR3 region has the DNA TGTGCCAGCACGGGCATAGACGGGGAGCTGTTTTTT. Translation: CASTGIDGELFF.

The V call is TRBV6-1, the J call TRBJ2-5; tentative D call: TRBD1 (6 bases). The CDR3 runs 16 residues. Trimming cost V 8 bases and J 1 base, with 20 bases left between them. Germline V CDR1 and CDR2: MNHNS, SASEGT. The CDR3 sequence: CASLPQGSFSQETQYF. The CDR3 coding sequence is TGTGCCAGCCTGCCGCAGGGGAGTTTTAGCCAAGAGACCCAGTACTTC.

This clonotype was seen at least ten times. V is TRBV30 and J is TRBJ2-7; D unclear. The CDR3 is 14 residues long. V was cut by 6 bases and J by 0 bases, with 15 bases left in between. Germline assignment: CDR1 GTSNPN and CDR2 SVGIG (reference sequence). This chain's CDR3 is CACGTGVSSYEQYF. The CDR3 DNA follows: TGTGCCTGCGGAACGGGCGTGAGCTCCTACGAGCAGTACTTC.

This clonotype was seen a handful of times. V usage is TRBV29-1 and J usage is TRBJ2-4; maybe TRBD1 (6 bases). The V gene's germline CDR1 is SQVTM and CDR2 ANQGSEA. V was trimmed by 7 bases and J by 5 bases, leaving 9 bases between them. The CDR3 is made up of 11 amino acids. The CDR3 sequence is CSGGHQNIQYF. CDR3 DNA sequence: TGCAGCGGGGGACACCAAAACATTCAGTACTTC.

J is TRBJ2-7 and V is TRBV27; 7 nucleotides agree with TRBD1. J was trimmed by 2 bases and V by 0 bases; bases with no gene match: 1. The CDR3 has 14 amino acids. Germline V gene lookup returns CDR1 MNHEY and CDR2 SMNVEV (reference sequence). CDR3 coding DNA: TGTGCCAGCAGTTTATCAGGGGGCACCTACGAGCAGTACTTC. Encoded protein: CASSLSGGTYEQYF.

This clonotype was seen more than once but under ten times. This chain connects TRBV12-3 or TRBV12-4 to TRBJ1-5; possible D gene TRBD1, 5 bases. The CDR3 loop spans 13 amino acids. The ends were cut back, 5 bases at V and 9 bases at J, with 14 bases in the middle. This chain's CDR3 is CASSVTGTRPQHF. For the CDR3, the DNA is TGTGCCAGCAGTGTAACCGGGACGCGGCCCCAGCATTTT.

The V gene is TRBV5-1, the J gene TRBJ2-7; TRBD1 matches 9 bases. V trimming: 0 bases; J trimming: 6 bases; junction bases outside the gene matches: 4. Germline V gene data show CDR1 as SGHRS and CDR2 as YFSETQ. This CDR3 is built from 14 residues. Written as DNA, the CDR3 is TGCGCCAGCAGCTTGGCCACAGGGGGCTTCGAGCAGTACTTC. Encoded protein: CASSLATGGFEQYF.

This clonotype was counted ten times or more. V gene TRBV2 combines with J gene TRBJ2-7; no clear D. The CDR3 runs 11 residues. V dropped 3 bases and J dropped 1 base, with 1 base sitting between them. CDR1 is SNHLY, CDR2 FYNNEI, per germline. CDR3 sequence: CASSDSYEQYF. In DNA form, the CDR3 reads TGTGCCAGCAGTGATTCCTACGAGCAGTACTTC.

J is TRBJ1-1 and V is TRBV20-1, with D unclear. The CDR3 is made up of 12 amino acids. The germline CDR1 and CDR2 sequences are DFQATT and SNEGSKA (reference sequence). V was cut by 6 bases and J by 5 bases, with 13 bases left in between. CDR3 sequence: CSAQDMSTEAFF. The CDR3 nucleotides read TGCAGTGCCCAAGATATGTCTACTGAAGCTTTCTTT.

This clonotype was counted many times. V usage is TRBV6-1 and J usage is TRBJ1-5; 9 bases match TRBD1. This CDR3 contains 14 residues. CDR1 and CDR2 from the germline V gene are MNHNS and SASEGT. J lost 2 bases, V lost 7 bases, and 3 bases had no gene match. Written as DNA, the CDR3 is TGTGCCAGCAACAGGGGGCTAGGCAATCAGCCCCAGCATTTT. This gives the protein CASNRGLGNQPQHF.

This clonotype has only a few counts. V gene TRBV11-2 combines with J gene TRBJ1-5; 7 nucleotides line up with TRBD1. V lost 0 bases to trimming and J lost 11 bases; unmatched junction nucleotides: 7. Germline lookup yields CDR1 SGHAT and CDR2 FQNNGV. There are 14 residues in the CDR3. The chain's CDR3 is CASSLDQGDKTQHF. CDR3 DNA: TGTGCCAGCAGCTTAGATCAGGGGGATAAGACCCAGCATTTT.

This clonotype has only a few counts. The rearrangement joins TRBV18 to TRBJ1-5; D gene ambiguous. Germline CDR1 and CDR2: KGHSH and LQKENI. The V end was cut by 2 bases, the J end by 6 bases, with 11 bases between. The CDR3 covers 14 residues. CDR3: CASSPNEGAQPQHF. The DNA for the CDR3 is TGTGCCAGCTCACCAAATGAGGGAGCTCAGCCCCAGCATTTT.

This clonotype was seen at least ten times. The chain carries TRBV20-1 and TRBJ2-7; D possibly matches TRBD1 or TRBD2 (5 bases each). Trimming took 7 bases from V and 4 from J, leaving 23 bases between them. Germline CDR1 DFQATT, CDR2 SNEGSKA (reference sequence). CDR3 length: 15 amino acids. The CDR3 DNA reads as TGCAGTGTCAAGAGGGGTGCAGGGACGGGTTACGAGCAGTACTTC. Translating gives CSVKRGAGTGYEQYF.

The J gene is TRBJ2-1, the V gene TRBV5-1; TRBD2 might be the D (5 bases). The CDR3 runs to 14 residues. V lost 7 bases and J 0 bases, leaving 11 bases between the germline ends. The germline CDR1 and CDR2 sequences are SGHRS and YFSETQ. CDR3 sequence: CASGDRDSYNEQFF. CDR3 nucleotides: TGCGCCAGCGGAGACCGGGACTCCTACAATGAGCAGTTCTTC. Based on the CDR3 plus reference TRBV5-1 and TRBJ2-1, the full variable domain is KAGVTQTPRYLIKTRGQQVTLSCSPISGHRSVSWYQQTPGQGLQFLFEYFSETQRNKGNFPGRFSGRQFSNSRSEMNVSTLELGDSALYLCASGDRDSYNEQFFGPGTRLTVL.

This sequence joins TRBV11-3 and TRBJ2-7; the D gene could be TRBD1 or TRBD2 (6 bases each). V was cut by 2 bases and J by 0 bases, with 8 bases left in between. This CDR3 has 14 amino acids. Germline V lookup: CDR1 SGHNT, CDR2 YENEEA. The CDR3 DNA reads as TGTGCCAGCAGCTTACGGGGGCACTCCTACGAGCAGTACTTC. Translating it yields CASSLRGHSYEQYF.

This clonotype was picked up a small number of times. This chain uses TRBV12-3 or TRBV12-4 with TRBJ2-1; the D is unclear. The germline V and J ends were trimmed by 2 bases and 9 bases, with 8 bases remaining between them. This CDR3 region has 12 residues. The CDR3 DNA follows: TGTGCCAGCAGTTTATTGGGATCTGAGCAGTTCTTC. This codes for CASSLLGSEQFF.

The chain employs TRBV18 and TRBJ1-3, with 8 bases lining up with TRBD1. The V segment lost 6 bases and the J segment 0 bases; nucleotides outside the gene matches: 7. Germline-derived CDR1 and CDR2 are KGHSH and LQKENI. CDR3 length: 16 amino acids. Here the CDR3 reads CASSLYRGDSGNTIYF. DNA of the CDR3: TGTGCCAGCTCTCTTTACAGGGGGGACTCTGGAAACACCATATATTTT.

This clonotype has ten or more counts. The chain is built from TRBV11-2 and TRBJ2-2, with D unclear. V dropped 5 bases and J dropped 2 bases, with 9 bases sitting between them. The CDR3 runs to 14 residues. CDR1 and CDR2 (germline): SGHAT, FQNNGV. The CDR3 nucleotides are TGTGCCAGCAGCGGACCCCTAAACACCGGGGAGCTGTTTTTT. Translated, it gives CASSGPLNTGELFF.

This clonotype was observed many times. This sequence joins TRBV12-3 or TRBV12-4 and TRBJ1-1; TRBD1 matches at 7 bases. The V gene end was trimmed by 4 bases and the J gene end by 5 bases; junction bases not matched to a gene: 10. The length of the CDR3 is 15 residues. CDR3 in DNA: TGTGCCAGCAGTTCGGGACAGCTCATAGGGACTGAAGCTTTCTTT. It codes for CASSSGQLIGTEAFF.

This clonotype was observed a few times. V usage is TRBV11-2 and J usage is TRBJ2-7; 7 bases fit TRBD1. Germline V gene lookup returns CDR1 SGHAT and CDR2 FQNNGV. The trim removed 3 bases at V and 5 bases at J, leaving 7 bases unmatched. This CDR3 is 14 amino acids long. Here the CDR3 DNA reads TGTGCCAGCAGCTTTACAGGGGTCGGGGACGAGCAGTACTTC. Translation gives CASSFTGVGDEQYF.

There are many counts of this clonotype. V and J are TRBV19 and TRBJ1-5; the D is unclear. Germline loops: CDR1 LNHDA, CDR2 SQIVND (reference sequence). The germline V and J ends were trimmed by 3 bases and 7 bases, with 10 bases remaining between them. CDR3 length equals 13 residues. CDR3 in amino acids: CASSILHGQPQHF. The CDR3 nucleotides are TGTGCCAGTAGTATCCTACATGGACAGCCCCAGCATTTT.

This clonotype was seen only a few times. The J gene is TRBJ1-1, the V gene TRBV5-1; D remains ambiguous. The germline gives CDR1 SGHRS, CDR2 YFSETQ. V dropped 3 bases and J dropped 6 bases, with 12 bases sitting between them. The CDR3 has 13 amino acids. The CDR3 nucleotides are TGCGCCAGCAGCTACGAACCGGGAGCTGAAGCTTTCTTT. This encodes CASSYEPGAEAFF. Based on the CDR3 plus reference TRBV5-1 and TRBJ1-1, the full variable domain is KAGVTQTPRYLIKTRGQQVTLSCSPISGHRSVSWYQQTPGQGLQFLFEYFSETQRNKGNFPGRFSGRQFSNSRSEMNVSTLELGDSALYLCASSYEPGAEAFFGQGTRLTVV.

In this sample, this clonotype turned up many times. The V call is TRBV28, the J call TRBJ2-7; 7 bases line up with TRBD1. J gave up 5 bases and V 2 bases, and 15 bases lay outside the gene matches. The CDR3 has 17 residues. Germline values: CDR1 MDHEN, CDR2 SYDVKM. CDR3 nucleotides: TGTGCCAGCAGTTTAAGGGTAAAGGGGGCAGGTGGCGACGAGCAGTACTTC. Amino acids: CASSLRVKGAGGDEQYF.

This clonotype was observed at least ten times. The J gene is TRBJ2-5, the V gene TRBV11-2; 10 positions match TRBD1. Germline CDR1 and CDR2: SGHAT and FQNNGV. CDR3 length: 16 residues. The V segment lost 2 bases and the J segment 4 bases; nucleotides outside the gene matches: 7. CDR3 DNA: TGTGCCAGCAGCTTAACAACCGGGACAGGGGTAGAGACCCAGTACTTC. Translation: CASSLTTGTGVETQYF.

The rearrangement links TRBV28 to TRBJ1-1; possibly TRBD1 for D (6 bases). CDR1 and CDR2 from the germline V gene are MDHEN and SYDVKM. This CDR3 contains 15 residues. Trimming pared 2 bases from V and 4 bases from J, leaving 14 bases between. The CDR3 is CASSLRPGQPTEAFF. DNA for the CDR3: TGTGCCAGCAGTTTACGGCCCGGACAGCCCACTGAAGCTTTCTTT.

The genes are TRBV10-2 and TRBJ2-7; 7 bases map to TRBD1. Germline-derived CDR1 and CDR2 are WSHSY and SAAADI. J gave up 6 bases and V 5 bases, and 4 bases lay outside the gene matches. This CDR3 comprises 12 residues. CDR3 sequence (DNA): TGCGCCAGCAGTCTACAGGGGACCGAGCAGTACTTC. This sequence encodes CASSLQGTEQYF.

The gene calls are TRBV4-1 and TRBJ1-5; D remains ambiguous. Per germline, CDR1 MGHRA and CDR2 YSYEKL. V shed 1 base and J shed 4 bases, with 14 bases lying between them. The CDR3 loop spans 16 amino acids. The CDR3 sequence: CASSQVIGVFNQPQHF. CDR3 nucleotides: TGCGCCAGCAGCCAAGTGATTGGGGTTTTTAATCAGCCCCAGCATTTT.

This clonotype was counted many times. The gene calls are TRBV6-5 and TRBJ2-5; no reliable D call. Germline-derived CDR1 and CDR2 are MNHEY and SVGAGI. CDR3 size: 16 residues. Trimming removed 0 bases from V and 5 bases from J, with 16 bases in between. CDR3: CASSYSSNTRTETQYF. The CDR3 DNA reads TGTGCCAGCAGTTACTCATCCAATACCAGGACCGAGACCCAGTACTTC.

This rearrangement joins TRBV3-1 to TRBJ1-1; D is unclear. Trimming took off 4 bases at V and 8 bases at J, with 11 bases between the two ends. Germline V gives CDR1 LGHDT, CDR2 YNNKEL (reference sequence). The length of the CDR3 is 12 residues. The CDR3 DNA reads TGTGCCAGCAGCCTCTCCACTTACGAAGCTTTCTTT. Protein product: CASSLSTYEAFF. Full variable domain (remainder filled in from reference TRBV3-1 and TRBJ1-1): DTAVSQTPKYLVTQMGNDKSIKCEQNLGHDTMYWYKQDSKKFLKIMFSYNNKELIINETVPNRFSPKSPDKAHLNLHINSLELGDSAVYFCASSLSTYEAFFGQGTRLTVV.

This clonotype came up a few times. An end of the junction does not agree with germline; a read error may underlie this. The J gene is TRBJ1-6, the V gene TRBV10-3; the D gene is possibly TRBD1 (6 bases). This CDR3 has 17 residues. Germline loops: CDR1 ENHRY, CDR2 SYGVKD. CDR3 residues: CGISEGPGEAYNSPLHF. The CDR3 region has the DNA TGTGGCATCAGTGAGGGCCCAGGGGAGGCCTATAATTCACCCCTCCACTTT.

In its sample, this clonotype was seen many times. The CDR3 reads CASSYSISLPPYEQYF. The CDR3 bases are TGTGCCAGCAGTTACTCGATTTCACTACCGCCCTACGAGCAGTACTTC. The chain recombines TRBV6-5 with TRBJ2-7; D not resolved. Germline lookup yields CDR1 MNHEY and CDR2 SVGAGI. The CDR3 spans 16 residues. The germline V and J ends were trimmed by 0 bases and 2 bases, with 14 bases remaining between them.

This clonotype was seen many times. V gene TRBV3-1 combines with J gene TRBJ1-1; D is undetermined. V shed 0 bases and J shed 5 bases, with 7 bases lying between them. Germline assignment: CDR1 LGHDT and CDR2 YNNKEL (reference sequence). There are 13 residues in the CDR3. The CDR3 DNA reads as TGTGCCAGCAGCCAAGATCTGAGGACTGAAGCTTTCTTT. Protein: CASSQDLRTEAFF.